The T cell receptor beta chain described here comes from a study of T cell repertoires in cytomegalovirus infection. Overall study: The public TCR beta signatures pointed to both CMV infection and matching HLA type.

In this sample, this clonotype turned up a few times. The antigen is unknown. TCRdb reprocessed the reads via MiXCR and lists one record per CDR3 protein. This sample has 750,000 to 900,000 distinct CDR3 sequences, with 25% to 30% found just once. V gave up 1 base and J gave up 7 bases, with 10 bases separating them. This CDR3 contains 14 residues. CDR1 MNHNS and CDR2 SASEGT come from the germline V gene. General study results and limits: Identification of carriers of CMV plus the relevant HLA was achieved through cumulative public TCR beta family frequency. HLA-C-restricted CMV-specific TCR beta clonotypes were dominant in the ex vivo response.

The origin of this receptor is a human donor in good health (CMV status not recorded). Some clones in this sample may be carry-over from other donors' samples. Sample: cultured CD8+ T cells from PBMCs, taken from culture after CMV antigen stimulation. The chain has TRBV6-1 and TRBJ2-2; D might be TRBD1 (5 bases). The CDR3, as DNA: TGTGCCAGCAGTGAAGAGGGGATTATCGGGGAGCTGTTTTTT. Encoded protein: CASSEEGIIGELFF.